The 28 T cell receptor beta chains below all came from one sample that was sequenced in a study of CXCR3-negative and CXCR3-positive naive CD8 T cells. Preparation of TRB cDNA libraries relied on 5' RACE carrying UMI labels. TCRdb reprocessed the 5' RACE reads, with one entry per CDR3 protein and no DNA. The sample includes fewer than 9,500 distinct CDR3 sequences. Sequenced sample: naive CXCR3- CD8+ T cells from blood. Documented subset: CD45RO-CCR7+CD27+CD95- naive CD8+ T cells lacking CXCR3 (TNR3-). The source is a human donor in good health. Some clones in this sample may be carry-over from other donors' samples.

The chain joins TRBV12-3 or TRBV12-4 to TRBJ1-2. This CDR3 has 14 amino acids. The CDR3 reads CASRPPGQSGGYTF.

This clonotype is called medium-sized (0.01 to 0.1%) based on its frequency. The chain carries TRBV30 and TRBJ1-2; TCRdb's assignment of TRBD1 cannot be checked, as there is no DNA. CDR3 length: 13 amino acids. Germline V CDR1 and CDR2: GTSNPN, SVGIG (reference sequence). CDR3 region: CAWSTGTDYGYTF. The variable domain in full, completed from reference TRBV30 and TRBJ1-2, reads SQTIHQWPATLVQPVGSPLSLECTVEGTSNPNLYWYRQAAGRGLQLLFYSVGIGQISSEVPQNLSASRPQDRQFILSSKKLLLSDSGFYLCAWSTGTDYGYTFGSGTRLTVV.

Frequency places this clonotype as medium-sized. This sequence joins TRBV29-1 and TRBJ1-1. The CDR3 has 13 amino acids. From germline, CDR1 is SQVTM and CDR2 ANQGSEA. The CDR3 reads CSVTGPQGTEAFF.

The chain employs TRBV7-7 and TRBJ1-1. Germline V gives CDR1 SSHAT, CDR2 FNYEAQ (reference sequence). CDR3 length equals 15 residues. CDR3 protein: CASRWDEKKNTEAFF.

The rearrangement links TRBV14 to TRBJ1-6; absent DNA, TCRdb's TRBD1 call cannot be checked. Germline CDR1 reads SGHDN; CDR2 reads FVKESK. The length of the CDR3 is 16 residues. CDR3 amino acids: CASSQGQGANNSPLHF.

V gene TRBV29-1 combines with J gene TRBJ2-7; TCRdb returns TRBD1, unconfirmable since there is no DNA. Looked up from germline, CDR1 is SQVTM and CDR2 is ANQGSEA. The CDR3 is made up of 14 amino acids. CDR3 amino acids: CSVDLPGAGYEQYF.

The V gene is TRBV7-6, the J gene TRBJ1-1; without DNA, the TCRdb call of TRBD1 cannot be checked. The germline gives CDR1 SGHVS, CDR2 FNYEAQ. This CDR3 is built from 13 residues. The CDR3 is CASSSGLNTEAFF.

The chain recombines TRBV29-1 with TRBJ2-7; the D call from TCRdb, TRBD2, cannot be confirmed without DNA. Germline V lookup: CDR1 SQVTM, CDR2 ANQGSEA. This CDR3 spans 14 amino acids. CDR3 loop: CSAKETSGRYEQYF.

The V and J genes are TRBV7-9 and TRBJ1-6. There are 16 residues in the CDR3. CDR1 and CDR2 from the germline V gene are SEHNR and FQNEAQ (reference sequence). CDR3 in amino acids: CASSSVKGGTDSPLHF.

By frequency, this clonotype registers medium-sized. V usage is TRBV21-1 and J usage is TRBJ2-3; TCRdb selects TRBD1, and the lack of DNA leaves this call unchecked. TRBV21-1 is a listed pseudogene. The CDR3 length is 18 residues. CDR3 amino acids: CASSRIPGQGQSTDTQYF.

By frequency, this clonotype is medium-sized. This CDR3 is CSAEQQGYGYTF. The V and J genes are TRBV29-1 and TRBJ1-2; TCRdb names TRBD1, which stays unverified in the absence of DNA. The CDR3 contains 12 residues. Germline CDR1 reads SQVTM; CDR2 reads ANQGSEA.

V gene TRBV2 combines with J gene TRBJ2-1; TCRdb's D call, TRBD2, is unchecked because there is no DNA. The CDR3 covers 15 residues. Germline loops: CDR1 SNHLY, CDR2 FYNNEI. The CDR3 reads CASNPGTSAYNEQFF.

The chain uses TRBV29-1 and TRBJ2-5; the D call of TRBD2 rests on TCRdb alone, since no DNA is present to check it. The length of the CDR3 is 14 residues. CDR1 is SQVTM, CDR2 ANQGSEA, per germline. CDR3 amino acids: CSVAGREGRETQYF.

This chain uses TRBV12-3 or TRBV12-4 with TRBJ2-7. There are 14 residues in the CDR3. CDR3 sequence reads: CASSRSVISYEQYF.

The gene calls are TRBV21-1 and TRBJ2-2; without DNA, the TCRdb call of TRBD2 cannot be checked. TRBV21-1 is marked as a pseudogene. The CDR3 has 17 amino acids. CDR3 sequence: CASSKDGGGKNTGELFF.

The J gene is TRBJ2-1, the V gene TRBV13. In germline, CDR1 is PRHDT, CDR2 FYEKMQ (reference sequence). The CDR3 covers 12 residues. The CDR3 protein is CASSLVQDEQFF. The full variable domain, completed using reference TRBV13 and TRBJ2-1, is AAGVIQSPRHLIKEKRETATLKCYPIPRHDTVYWYQQGPGQDPQFLISFYEKMQSDKGSIPDRFSAQQFSDYHSELNMSSLELGDSALYFCASSLVQDEQFFGPGTRLTVL.

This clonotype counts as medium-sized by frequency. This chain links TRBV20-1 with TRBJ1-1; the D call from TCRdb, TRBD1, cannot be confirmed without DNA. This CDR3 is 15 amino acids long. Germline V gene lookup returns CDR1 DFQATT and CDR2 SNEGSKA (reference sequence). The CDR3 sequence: CSARDGRGSNTEAFF.

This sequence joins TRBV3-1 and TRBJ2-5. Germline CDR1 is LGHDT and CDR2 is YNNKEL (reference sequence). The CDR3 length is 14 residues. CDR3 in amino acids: CASIPDSYGETQYF.

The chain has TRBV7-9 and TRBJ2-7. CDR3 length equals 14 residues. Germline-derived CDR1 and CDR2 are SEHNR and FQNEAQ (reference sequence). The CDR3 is CASSSRRTAYEQYF.

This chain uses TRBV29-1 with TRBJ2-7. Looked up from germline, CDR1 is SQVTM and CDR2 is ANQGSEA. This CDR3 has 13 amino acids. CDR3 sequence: CSVEKGSSYEQYF.

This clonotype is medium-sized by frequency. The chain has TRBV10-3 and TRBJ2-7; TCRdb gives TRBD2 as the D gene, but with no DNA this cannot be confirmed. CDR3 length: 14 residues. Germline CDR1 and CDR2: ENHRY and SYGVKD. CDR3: CAISEPGLAPEQYF.

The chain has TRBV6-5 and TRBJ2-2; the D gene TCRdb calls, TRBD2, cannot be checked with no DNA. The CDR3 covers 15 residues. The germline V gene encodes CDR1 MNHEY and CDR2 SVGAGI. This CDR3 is CASSFGGPDTGELFF.

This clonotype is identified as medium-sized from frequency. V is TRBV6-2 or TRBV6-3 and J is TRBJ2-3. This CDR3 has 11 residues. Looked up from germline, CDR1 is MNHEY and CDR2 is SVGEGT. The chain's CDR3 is CASSYLDTQYF.

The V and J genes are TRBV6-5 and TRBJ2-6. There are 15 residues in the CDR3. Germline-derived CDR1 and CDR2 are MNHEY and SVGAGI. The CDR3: CASSYSQTGANVLTF.

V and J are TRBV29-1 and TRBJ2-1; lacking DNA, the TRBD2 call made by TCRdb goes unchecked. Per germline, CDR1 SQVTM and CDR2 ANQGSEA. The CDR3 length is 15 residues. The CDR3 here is CSVEDLLAGYNEQFF.

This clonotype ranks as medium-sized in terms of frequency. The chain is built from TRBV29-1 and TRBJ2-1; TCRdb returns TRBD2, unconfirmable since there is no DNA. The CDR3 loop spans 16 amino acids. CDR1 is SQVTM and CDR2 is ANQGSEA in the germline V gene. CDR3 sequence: CSVVTSGSVSYNEQFF.

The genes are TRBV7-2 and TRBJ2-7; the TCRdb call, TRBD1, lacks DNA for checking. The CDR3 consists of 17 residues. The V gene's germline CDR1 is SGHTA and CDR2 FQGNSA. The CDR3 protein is CASSLDRYRGSSYEQYF.

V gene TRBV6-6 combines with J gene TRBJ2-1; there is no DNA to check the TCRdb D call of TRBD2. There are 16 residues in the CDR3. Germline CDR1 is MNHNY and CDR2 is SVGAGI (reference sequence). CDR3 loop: CASKSTGTFSYNEQFF.